This TCR beta chain stems from a study of shared clonotypes between healthy human individuals. Genomic DNA of every subset was divided equally among multiple immunoSEQ plates. Produced via immunoSEQ multiplex PCR; TCRdb's table is partial and in-frame only. This repertoire shows 230,000 or so clones, 65% found once; its top ten account for 11%. CDR1 is SEHNR and CDR2 is FQNEAQ in the germline V gene (reference sequence). The CDR3 sequence is 14 residues long. V was clipped by 5 bases and J by 0 bases, with 10 bases between them. This clone was observed a few times. As yet, its antigen is unknown. Study conclusions and caveats: When compared with the clonotypes that were shared by all four sorted-subset donors, the non-shared clonotypes turned out to have lower generation probabilities.

The V and J genes are TRBV7-9 and TRBJ1-1; D is undetermined. Input material: memory CD4+ T cells sorted from blood. Subset meaning: CD45RA-negative fraction. This clonotype was obtained from a young man in good health. CDR3 sequence (DNA): TGTGCCAGCAGCAACAGCCCCATGAACACTGAAGCTTTCTTT. Translating it yields CASSNSPMNTEAFF.